The clone carrying this T cell receptor beta chain was observed at least ten times. Its antigen is unidentified. This entry is derived from a study of CD8+CD57+ T cells in acquired aplastic anemia. Genomic DNA acted as the template from which TCR beta VDJ combination and CDR3 sequence profiling were carried out. A single record per CDR3 protein comes from TCRdb applying MiXCR to the reads. Among a few hundred thousand distinct CDR3 sequences, about a third were seen once, and the ten largest hold 0.95% to 1.3%. Whole-study results and caveats: Significance was not reached for CD8+ Simpson's diversity between patients and controls. It was found that some 31 CD8+ CDR3 sequences were shared between patients and controls.

The germline CDR1 and CDR2 sequences are ENHRY and SYGVKD. The CDR3 has 15 amino acids. Trimming removed 7 bases from V and 5 bases from J; junction bases left unmatched: 5. This TCR derives from a human donor in good health, serving as a control. Sequencing was carried out using sorted CD4+, CD8+, or CD8+CD57+ T cells (not recorded which) from PBMCs. The chain couples TRBV10-3 to TRBJ2-3; 14 bases map to TRBD2. For the CDR3, the DNA is TGTGCCATCAAGATGACTAGCGGGGGGGTAGATACGCAGTATTTT. As protein: CAIKMTSGGVDTQYF.